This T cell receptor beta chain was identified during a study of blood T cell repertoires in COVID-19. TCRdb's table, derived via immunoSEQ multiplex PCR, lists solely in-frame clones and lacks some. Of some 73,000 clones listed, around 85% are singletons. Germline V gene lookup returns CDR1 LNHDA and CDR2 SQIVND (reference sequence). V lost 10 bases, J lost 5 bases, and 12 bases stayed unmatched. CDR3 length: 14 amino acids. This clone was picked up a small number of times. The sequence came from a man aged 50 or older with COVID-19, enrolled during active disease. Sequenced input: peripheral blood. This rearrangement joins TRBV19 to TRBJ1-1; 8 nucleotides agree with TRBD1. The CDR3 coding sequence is TGTGCCACCATAAACAGGGGGAGAAGGACTGAAGCTTTCTTT. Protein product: CATINRGRRTEAFF. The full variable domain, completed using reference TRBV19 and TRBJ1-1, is DGGITQSPKYLFRKEGQNVTLSCEQNLNHDAMYWYRQDPGQGLRLIYYSQIVNDFQKGDIAEGYSVSREKKESFPLTVTSAQKNPTAFYLCATINRGRRTEAFFGQGTRLTVV.